In its sample, the clone carrying this TCR beta chain was seen a few times. Measured with immunoSEQ multiplex PCR; TCRdb has only the in-frame clones, and not every one. The table records 250,000 to 400,000 clones, roughly 88% of them present only once. This record belongs to a study of blood T cell repertoires in COVID-19. From germline, CDR1 is LGHDT and CDR2 YNNKEL (reference sequence). V was clipped by 2 bases and J by 6 bases; unmatched bases: 6. The CDR3 runs to 14 residues. This clonotype originated in a woman younger than 45 with COVID-19, enrolled during active disease. The specimen sequenced was peripheral blood. This chain uses TRBV3-1 (or the pseudogene TRBV3-2) with TRBJ1-2; 7 bases line up with TRBD1. Written as DNA, the CDR3 is TGTGCCAGCAGCCAAAAAACCCAGGGGGATGGCTACACCTTC. Its translation is CASSQKTQGDGYTF.